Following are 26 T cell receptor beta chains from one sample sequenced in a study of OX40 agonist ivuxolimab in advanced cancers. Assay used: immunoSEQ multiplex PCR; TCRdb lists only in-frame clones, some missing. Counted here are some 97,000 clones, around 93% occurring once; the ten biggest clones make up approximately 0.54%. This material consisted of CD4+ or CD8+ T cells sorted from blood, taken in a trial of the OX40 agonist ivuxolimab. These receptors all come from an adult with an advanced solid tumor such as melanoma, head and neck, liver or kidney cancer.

In DNA form, the CDR3 reads TGTGCCAGCAGCTTAGGTGTCGACTACGAGCAGTACTTC. Protein: CASSLGVDYEQYF. The J gene is TRBJ2-7, the V gene TRBV11-3; D gene ambiguous. Trimming removed 1 base from V and 3 bases from J, with 7 bases in between. CDR1 is SGHNT, CDR2 YENEEA, per germline. The CDR3 covers 13 residues. Using reference TRBV11-3 and TRBJ2-7 for the parts outside the CDR3, the full variable domain is EAGVVQSPRYKIIEKKQPVAFWCNPISGHNTLYWYLQNLGQGPELLIRYENEEAVDDSQLPKDRFSAERLKGVDSTLKIQPAELGDSAVYLCASSLGVDYEQYFGPGTRLTVT.

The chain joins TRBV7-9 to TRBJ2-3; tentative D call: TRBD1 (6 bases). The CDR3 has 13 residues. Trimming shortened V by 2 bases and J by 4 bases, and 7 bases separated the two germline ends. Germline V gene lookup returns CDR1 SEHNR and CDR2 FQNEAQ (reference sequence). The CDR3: CASSLQGSDTQYF. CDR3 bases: TGTGCCAGCAGCTTACAGGGGTCAGATACGCAGTATTTT.

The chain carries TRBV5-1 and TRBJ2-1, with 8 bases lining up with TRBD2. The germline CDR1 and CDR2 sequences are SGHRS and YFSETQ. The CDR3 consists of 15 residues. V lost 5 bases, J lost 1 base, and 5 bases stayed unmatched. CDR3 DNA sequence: TGCGCCAGCAGTGTGACTAGCGCTTCCTACAATGAGCAGTTCTTC. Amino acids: CASSVTSASYNEQFF.

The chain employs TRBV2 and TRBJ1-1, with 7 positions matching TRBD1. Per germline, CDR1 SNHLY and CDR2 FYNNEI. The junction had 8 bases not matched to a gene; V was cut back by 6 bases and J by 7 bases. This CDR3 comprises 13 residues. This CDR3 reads CASRPGQRDEAFF. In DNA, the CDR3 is TGTGCCAGCAGGCCGGGACAGCGTGATGAAGCTTTCTTT.

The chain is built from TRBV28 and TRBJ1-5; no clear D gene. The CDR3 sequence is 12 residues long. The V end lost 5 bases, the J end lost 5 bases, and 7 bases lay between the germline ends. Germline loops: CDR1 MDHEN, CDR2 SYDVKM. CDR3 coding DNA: TGTGCCAGCAGTCCCCAGGATCAGCCCCAGCATTTT. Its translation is CASSPQDQPQHF.

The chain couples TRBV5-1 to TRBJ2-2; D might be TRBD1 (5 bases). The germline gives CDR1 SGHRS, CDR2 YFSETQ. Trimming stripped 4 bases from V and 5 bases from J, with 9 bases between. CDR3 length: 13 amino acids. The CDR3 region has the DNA TGCGCCAGCAGCCGAGGACAAACCGGGGAGCTGTTTTTT. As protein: CASSRGQTGELFF.

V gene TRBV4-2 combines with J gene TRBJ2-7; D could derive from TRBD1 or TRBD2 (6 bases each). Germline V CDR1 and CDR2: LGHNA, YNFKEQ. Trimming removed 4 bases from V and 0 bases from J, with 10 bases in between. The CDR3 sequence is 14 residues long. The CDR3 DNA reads TGTGCCAGCAGCCCCAAGGGGGGCTCCTACGAGCAGTACTTC. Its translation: CASSPKGGSYEQYF.

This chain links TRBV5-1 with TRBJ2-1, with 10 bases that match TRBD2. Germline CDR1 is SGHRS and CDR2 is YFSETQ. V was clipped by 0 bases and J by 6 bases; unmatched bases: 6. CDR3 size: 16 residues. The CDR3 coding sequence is TGCGCCAGCAGCTTGGCCCAGGGACTAGCGATCAATGAGCAGTTCTTC. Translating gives CASSLAQGLAINEQFF.

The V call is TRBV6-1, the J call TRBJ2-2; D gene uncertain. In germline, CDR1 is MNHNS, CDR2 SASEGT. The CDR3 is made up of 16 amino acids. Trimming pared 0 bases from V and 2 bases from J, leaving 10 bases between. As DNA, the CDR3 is TGTGCCAGCAGTGAAGCGAGAACAGCCAACACCGGGGAGCTGTTTTTT. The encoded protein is CASSEARTANTGELFF.

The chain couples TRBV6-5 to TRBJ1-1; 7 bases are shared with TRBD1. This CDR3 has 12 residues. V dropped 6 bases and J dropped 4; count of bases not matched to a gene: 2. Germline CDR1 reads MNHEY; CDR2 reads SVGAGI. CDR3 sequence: CASRTGITEAFF. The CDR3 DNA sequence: TGTGCCAGCAGGACAGGGATCACTGAAGCTTTCTTT.

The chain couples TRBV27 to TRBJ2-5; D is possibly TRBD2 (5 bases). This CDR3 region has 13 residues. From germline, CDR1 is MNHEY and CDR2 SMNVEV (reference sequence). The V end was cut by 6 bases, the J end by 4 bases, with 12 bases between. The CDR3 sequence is CASRHRDGETQYF. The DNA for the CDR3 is TGTGCCAGCAGGCACCGGGATGGAGAGACCCAGTACTTC.

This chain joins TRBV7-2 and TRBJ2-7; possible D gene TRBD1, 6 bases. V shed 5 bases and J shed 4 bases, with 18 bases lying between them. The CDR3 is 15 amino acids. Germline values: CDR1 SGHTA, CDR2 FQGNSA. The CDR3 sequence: CASSRFSNTGYEQYF. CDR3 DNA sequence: TGTGCCAGCAGCAGGTTTTCTAACACAGGGTACGAGCAGTACTTC.

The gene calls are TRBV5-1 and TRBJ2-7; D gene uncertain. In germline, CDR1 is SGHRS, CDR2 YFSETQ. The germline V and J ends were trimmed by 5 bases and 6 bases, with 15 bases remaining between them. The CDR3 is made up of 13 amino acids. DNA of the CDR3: TGCGCCAGCAGTTCAAAAGGTGGGTTCGAGCAGTACTTC. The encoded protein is CASSSKGGFEQYF.

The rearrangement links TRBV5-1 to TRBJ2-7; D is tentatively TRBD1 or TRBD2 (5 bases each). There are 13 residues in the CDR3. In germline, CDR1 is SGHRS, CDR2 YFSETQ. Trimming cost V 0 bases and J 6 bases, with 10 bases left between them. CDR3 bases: TGCGCCAGCAGCTTGGGTAAGGGGAGCGAGCAGTACTTC. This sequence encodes CASSLGKGSEQYF. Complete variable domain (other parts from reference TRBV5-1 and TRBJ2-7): KAGVTQTPRYLIKTRGQQVTLSCSPISGHRSVSWYQQTPGQGLQFLFEYFSETQRNKGNFPGRFSGRQFSNSRSEMNVSTLELGDSALYLCASSLGKGSEQYFGPGTRLTVT.

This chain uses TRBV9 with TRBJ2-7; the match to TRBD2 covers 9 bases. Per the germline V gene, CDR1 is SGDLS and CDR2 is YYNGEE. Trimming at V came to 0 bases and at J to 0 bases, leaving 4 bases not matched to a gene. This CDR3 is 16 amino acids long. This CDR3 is CASSVGSGGSSYEQYF. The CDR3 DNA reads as TGTGCCAGCAGCGTAGGGAGCGGGGGGAGCTCCTACGAGCAGTACTTC.

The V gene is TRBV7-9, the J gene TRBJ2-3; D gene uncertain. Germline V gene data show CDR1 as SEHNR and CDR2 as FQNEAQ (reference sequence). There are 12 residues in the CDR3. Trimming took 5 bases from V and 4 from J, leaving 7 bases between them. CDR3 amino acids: CASSLNADTQYF. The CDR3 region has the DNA TGTGCCAGCAGCCTTAACGCAGATACGCAGTATTTT.

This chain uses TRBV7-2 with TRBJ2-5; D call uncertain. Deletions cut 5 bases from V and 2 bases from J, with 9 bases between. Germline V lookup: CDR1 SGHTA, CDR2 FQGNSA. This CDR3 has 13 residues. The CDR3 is CASSPHGQETQYF. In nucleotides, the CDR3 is TGTGCCAGCAGCCCCCACGGGCAAGAGACCCAGTACTTC.

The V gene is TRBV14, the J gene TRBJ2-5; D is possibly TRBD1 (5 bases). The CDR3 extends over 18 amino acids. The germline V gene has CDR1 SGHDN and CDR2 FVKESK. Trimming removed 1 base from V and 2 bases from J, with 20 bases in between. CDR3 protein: CASSQAIHVGAGQETQYF. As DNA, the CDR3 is TGTGCCAGCAGCCAAGCCATCCACGTAGGGGCCGGACAAGAGACCCAGTACTTC.

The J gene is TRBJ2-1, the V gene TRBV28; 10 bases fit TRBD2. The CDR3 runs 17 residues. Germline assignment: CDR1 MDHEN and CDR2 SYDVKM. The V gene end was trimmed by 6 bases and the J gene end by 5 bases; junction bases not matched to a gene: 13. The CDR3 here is CASRPGASGRGHNEQFF. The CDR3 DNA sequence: TGTGCCAGCAGGCCTGGGGCTAGCGGGAGAGGCCACAATGAGCAGTTCTTC.

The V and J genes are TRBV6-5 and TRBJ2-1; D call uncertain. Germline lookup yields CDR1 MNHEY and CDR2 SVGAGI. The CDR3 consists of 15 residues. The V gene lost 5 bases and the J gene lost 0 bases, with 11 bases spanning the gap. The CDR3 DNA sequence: TGTGCCAGCAGTCGATCATCGAGCTCCTACAATGAGCAGTTCTTC. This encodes CASSRSSSSYNEQFF.

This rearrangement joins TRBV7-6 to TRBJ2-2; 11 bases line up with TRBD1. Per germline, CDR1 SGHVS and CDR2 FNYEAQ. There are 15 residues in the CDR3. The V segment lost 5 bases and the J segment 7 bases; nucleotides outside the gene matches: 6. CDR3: CASSRGTGGIGELFF. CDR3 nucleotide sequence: TGTGCCAGCAGCCGCGGGACAGGGGGGATCGGGGAGCTGTTTTTT.

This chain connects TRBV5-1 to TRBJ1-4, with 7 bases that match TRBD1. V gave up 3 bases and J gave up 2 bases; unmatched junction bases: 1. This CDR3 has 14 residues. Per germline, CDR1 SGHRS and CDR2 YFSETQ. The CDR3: CASSSTGTNEKLFF. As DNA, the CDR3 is TGCGCCAGCAGCTCGACAGGGACTAATGAAAAACTGTTTTTT.

Here the CDR3 DNA reads TGTGCCAGCAGCCCGAGGGCTAGCGTGGCCTACAATGAGCAGTTCTTC. It is translated as CASSPRASVAYNEQFF. The J gene is TRBJ2-1, the V gene TRBV7-9; tentatively, D is TRBD2 (6 bases). This CDR3 has 16 amino acids. Trimming stripped 5 bases from V and 2 bases from J, with 16 bases between. In germline, CDR1 is SEHNR, CDR2 FQNEAQ (reference sequence).

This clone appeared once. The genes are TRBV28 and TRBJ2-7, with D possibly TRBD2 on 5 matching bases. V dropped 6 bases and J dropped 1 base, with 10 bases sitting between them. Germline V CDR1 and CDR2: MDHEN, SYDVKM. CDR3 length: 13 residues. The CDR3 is CASRRSGSYEQYF. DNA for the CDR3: TGTGCCAGCAGACGAAGCGGATCCTACGAGCAGTACTTC.

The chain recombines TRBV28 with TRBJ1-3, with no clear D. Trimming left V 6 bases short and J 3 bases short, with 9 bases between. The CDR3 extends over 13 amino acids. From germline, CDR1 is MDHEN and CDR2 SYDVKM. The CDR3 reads CASSSDYGNTIYF. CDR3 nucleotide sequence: TGTGCCAGCAGCTCAGACTATGGAAACACCATATATTTT.

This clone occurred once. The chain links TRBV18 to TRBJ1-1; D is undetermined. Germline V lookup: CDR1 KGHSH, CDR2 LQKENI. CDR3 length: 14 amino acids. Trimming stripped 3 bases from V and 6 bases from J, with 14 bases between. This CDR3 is CASSPDFGSPEAFF. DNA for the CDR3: TGTGCCAGCTCACCCGACTTCGGGAGCCCTGAAGCTTTCTTT.